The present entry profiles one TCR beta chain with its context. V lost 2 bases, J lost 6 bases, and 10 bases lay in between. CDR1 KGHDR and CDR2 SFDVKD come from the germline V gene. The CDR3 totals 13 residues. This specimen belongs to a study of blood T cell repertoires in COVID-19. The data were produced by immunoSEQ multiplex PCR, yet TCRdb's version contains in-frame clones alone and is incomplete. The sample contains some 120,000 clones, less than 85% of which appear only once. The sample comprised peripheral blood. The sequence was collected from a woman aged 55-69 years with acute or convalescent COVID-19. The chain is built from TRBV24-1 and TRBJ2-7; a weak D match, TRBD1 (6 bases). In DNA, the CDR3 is TGTGCCACCAGTGATTGGGACATAGGCGAGCAGTACTTC. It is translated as CATSDWDIGEQYF.